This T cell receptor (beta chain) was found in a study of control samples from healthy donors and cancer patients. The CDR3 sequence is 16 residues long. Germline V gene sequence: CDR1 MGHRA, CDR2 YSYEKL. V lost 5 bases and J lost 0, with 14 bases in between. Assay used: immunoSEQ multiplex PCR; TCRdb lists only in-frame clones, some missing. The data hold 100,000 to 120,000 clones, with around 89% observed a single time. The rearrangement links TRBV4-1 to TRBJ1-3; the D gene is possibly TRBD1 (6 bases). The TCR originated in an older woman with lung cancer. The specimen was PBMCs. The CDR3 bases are TGCGCCAGCAGCTCCGGACAGCCTGGCTCTGGAAACACCATATATTTT. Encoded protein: CASSSGQPGSGNTIYF.